The T cell receptor (beta chain) under discussion was sequenced for a study of shared clonotypes between healthy human individuals. Germline CDR1 reads SGDLS; CDR2 reads YYNGEE. This CDR3 region has 14 residues. J gave up 5 bases and V 0 bases, and 4 bases lay outside the gene matches. Every immunoSEQ plate was one replicate of a subset's evenly spread DNA. Under the authors' procedure: With immunoSEQ giving junction-only sequences and no quality scores, filtering differed. Produced via immunoSEQ multiplex PCR; TCRdb's table is partial and in-frame only. The V and J calls and the clone size are those of that table, but D and trimming were determined from the DNA. The repertoire holds around 690,000 clones, 90% seen once, with 34% in the top ten. Worth noting for this clone: The target antigen is unknown.

Study results and caveats: Sorted-subset sequencing was shown by rarefaction to be incomplete despite large depth. Estimated richness was generally greater in naive than memory subsets.

This rearrangement joins TRBV9 to TRBJ2-5; 7 bases map to TRBD2. The sample was memory CD8+ T cells from PBMCs. Subset reported: CD45RO+ cells pooled with CCR7-negative TemRA cells. This clonotype originated in a man younger than 35 in good health. Some clones in this sample may be carry-over from other donors' samples. Here the CDR3 DNA reads TGTGCCAGCAGCGTAGAGGGAGGGTGGGAGACCCAGTACTTC. This codes for CASSVEGGWETQYF.